The source of this T cell receptor (beta chain) is a study of blood T cell repertoires in COVID-19. The overall study: Samples came from the United States, Italy and Spain, spanning acute and convalescent COVID-19. PBMCs, B-cell-depleted T cells, or T cells provided the cDNA or gDNA that made up the material.

The assay was immunoSEQ multiplex PCR, and TCRdb's table has in-frame clones only and misses some. Counted here are 300,000 or so clones, 85% to 90% occurring once; the ten biggest clones make up 8.5% to 12%. This CDR3 region has 14 residues. The V gene's germline CDR1 is GTSNPN and CDR2 SVGIG (reference sequence). With 2 bases removed from V and 4 bases from J, the gap between germline ends came to 11 bases. In assigning cohorts, the study relied on participant-reported clinical history. The sequence derives from a woman between 18 and 30 years old who had recovered from COVID-19. The material sequenced was PBMCs or T cells enriched from blood (not recorded which). V is TRBV30 and J is TRBJ1-4; unclear D gene. In DNA form, the CDR3 reads TGTGCCTGGAGTCATGACACCTTTAATGAAAAACTGTTTTTT. This sequence encodes CAWSHDTFNEKLFF.